This T cell receptor beta chain was captured in a study of early T cells in non-severe SARS-CoV-2 infection. The V and J ends lost 7 bases and 11 bases, in that order; junction bases with no gene match: 5. This CDR3 has 10 residues. Germline CDR1 and CDR2: GTSNPN and SVGIG (reference sequence). This clonotype was counted many times. Individual cDNA molecules were tagged with unique molecular identifiers, the study reported. TCRdb analysed the 5' RACE reads with MiXCR anew, one entry per CDR3 protein. In the table there are about 52,000 distinct CDR3 sequences, over 7.5% of which are singletons. The sequence came from an adult who was a healthcare worker with PCR-confirmed SARS-CoV-2 infection or an uninfected control (not recorded which). The specimen sequenced was whole blood. The gene calls are TRBV30 and TRBJ1-1; 9 bases map to TRBD1. As DNA, the CDR3 is TGTGCCTTAAACAGGGGGCACGCTTTCTTT. Its translation: CALNRGHAFF.